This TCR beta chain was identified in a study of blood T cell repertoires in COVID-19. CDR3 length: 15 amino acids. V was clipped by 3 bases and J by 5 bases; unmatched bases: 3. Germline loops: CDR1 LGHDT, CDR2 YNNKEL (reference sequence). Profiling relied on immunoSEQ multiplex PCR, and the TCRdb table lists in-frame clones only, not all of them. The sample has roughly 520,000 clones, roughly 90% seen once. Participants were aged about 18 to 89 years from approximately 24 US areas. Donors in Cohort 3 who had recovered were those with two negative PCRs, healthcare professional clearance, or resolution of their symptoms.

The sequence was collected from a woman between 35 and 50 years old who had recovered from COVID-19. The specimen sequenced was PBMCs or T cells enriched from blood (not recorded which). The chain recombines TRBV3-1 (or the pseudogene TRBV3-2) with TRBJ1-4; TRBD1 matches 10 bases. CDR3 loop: CASSQWDRGNEKLFF. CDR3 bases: TGTGCCAGCAGCCAGTGGGACAGGGGAAATGAAAAACTGTTTTTT.